A selection of T cell receptor beta chains follows, all from one sample in a study of blood T cell repertoires in COVID-19. The method was immunoSEQ multiplex PCR; TCRdb's version includes in-frame clones alone and lacks a portion of them. The table has about 530,000 clones, about 88% seen once. The sequenced sample was peripheral blood. Every receptor here comes from a woman aged 50 to 65 with COVID-19, enrolled during active disease. Each CDR3 is given with its conserved first and last residue. A D gene is named only where the DNA matches it firmly. Clone size appears in some rows only: once, few, many, or a class for an expanded clone.

>TRBD1|TRBV5-1|-|TRBJ2-1
CASSLTGDYNEQFF
TGCGCCAGCAGCTTGACAGGGGACTACAATGAGCAGTTCTTC
>-|TRBV3-1/TRBV3-2|few|TRBJ1-1
CASSQIASSGTEAFF
TGTGCCAGCAGCCAAATAGCTTCGTCTGGGACTGAAGCTTTCTTT
>TRBD1|TRBV12-5|-|TRBJ1-5
CASGLVLGTDNQPQHF
TGTGCTAGTGGTTTGGTACTTGGGACAGACAATCAGCCCCAGCATTTT
>-|TRBV6-1|few|TRBJ1-2
CASSEAETLDWKYGYTF
TGTGCCAGCAGTGAAGCGGAGACCTTAGACTGGAAGTATGGCTACACCTTC
>TRBD1|TRBV19|-|TRBJ2-7
CASSFSSGTGTYEQYF
TGTGCCAGTAGTTTTTCTTCCGGGACAGGAACCTACGAGCAGTACTTC
>-|TRBV6-1|-|TRBJ2-2
CASSEITTGGELFF
TGTGCCAGCAGTGAGATAACTACTGGCGGGGAGCTGTTTTTT
>-|TRBV4-1|-|TRBJ1-3
CASSVREGNTIYF
TGCGCCAGCAGCGTTCGGGAGGGAAACACCATATATTTT
>TRBD2|TRBV10-1|-|TRBJ2-5
CASSPLRLAGGSPLRETQYF
TGCGCCAGCAGCCCGCTCCGACTAGCGGGGGGCTCTCCCCTCCGGGAGACCCAGTACTTC
>-|TRBV5-1|once|TRBJ2-3
CASSFSIGTDTQYF
TGCGCCAGCAGCTTTAGTATTGGCACAGATACGCAGTATTTT
>-|TRBV19|-|TRBJ1-1
CASSIGRAPGTEAFF
TGTGCCAGTAGTATAGGACGGGCCCCGGGAACTGAAGCTTTCTTT
>TRBD1|TRBV18|-|TRBJ1-1
CASSLRGQNTEAFF
TGTGCCAGCTCACTCAGGGGGCAGAACACTGAAGCTTTCTTT
>TRBD1|TRBV12-3/TRBV12-4|-|TRBJ2-7
CASSPGTGDEQYF
TGTGCCAGCAGTCCCGGGACAGGGGACGAGCAGTACTTC
>-|TRBV6-5|-|TRBJ2-2
CASSYGVQGDTGELFF
TGTGCCAGCAGTTACGGGGTACAGGGAGACACCGGGGAGCTGTTTTTT
>-|TRBV4-2|-|TRBJ2-3
CASSQERTRQTDTQYF
TGTGCCAGCAGCCAAGAGAGAACCCGACAGACAGATACGCAGTATTTT
>-|TRBV5-1|-|TRBJ1-2
CASSLGGAVGGYTF
TGCGCCAGCAGCTTGGGAGGCGCAGTAGGTGGCTACACCTTC
>TRBD2|TRBV11-3|-|TRBJ2-3
CASSRGGDTQYF
TGTGCCAGCAGCCGGGGAGGGGATACGCAGTATTTT
>-|TRBV6-5|-|TRBJ2-3
CASIGGLGSTDTQYF
TGTGCCAGCATTGGGGGACTGGGGAGCACAGATACGCAGTATTTT
>-|TRBV18|-|TRBJ1-1
CASSQGQPNTEAFF
TGTGCCAGCTCGCAAGGACAGCCGAACACTGAAGCTTTCTTT
>-|TRBV3-1/TRBV3-2|-|TRBJ1-5
CASSQGPSLSREDQPQHF
TGTGCCAGCAGCCAAGGACCCAGTCTTAGCAGGGAGGATCAGCCCCAGCATTTT
>-|TRBV5-6|-|TRBJ2-1
CASSSAVNEQFF
TGTGCCAGCAGCTCCGCGGTGAACGAGCAGTTCTTC
>-|TRBV7-8|-|TRBJ1-2
CASSLERAGGYTF
TGTGCCAGCAGCTTAGAGAGGGCGGGCGGCTACACCTTC
>-|TRBV29-1|once|TRBJ1-2
CSVGNYPSYTF
TGCAGCGTTGGAAACTACCCCAGCTACACCTTC
>-|TRBV6-5|-|TRBJ2-3
CASGRGADTQYF
TGTGCCAGCGGCCGGGGTGCAGATACGCAGTATTTT
>-|TRBV9|-|TRBJ1-1
CASSVAPGGYTEAFF
TGTGCCAGCAGCGTAGCCCCCGGGGGATACACTGAAGCTTTCTTT
>TRBD1|TRBV11-2|-|TRBJ1-3
CASSFWTGAGNTIYF
TGTGCCAGCAGCTTCTGGACAGGGGCCGGAAACACCATATATTTT
>-|TRBV6-5|-|TRBJ1-2
CASRTANYGYTF
TGTGCCAGCAGAACAGCTAACTATGGCTACACCTTC
>TRBD1|TRBV18|-|TRBJ1-2
CASSVGTGYGYTF
TGTGCCAGCTCAGTAGGGACAGGATATGGCTACACCTTC
>-|TRBV28|once|TRBJ2-3
CASTSGALRGKTDTQYF
TGTGCCAGCACATCAGGGGCCTTGAGGGGCAAAACAGATACGCAGTATTTT
>TRBD1|TRBV11-3|-|TRBJ2-1
CASSQDRAIINEQFF
TGTGCCAGCAGCCAGGACAGGGCCATCATCAATGAGCAGTTCTTC
>-|TRBV19|-|TRBJ1-1
CASSIGGRMNTEAFF
TGTGCCAGTAGTATCGGAGGACGGATGAACACTGAAGCTTTCTTT
>-|TRBV7-2|-|TRBJ2-4
CASSLTRGTLNIQYF
TGTGCCAGCAGCTTAACTAGGGGGACCTTAAACATTCAGTACTTC